The 30 T cell receptor beta chains in this list originate from one sample, sequenced in a study of blood T cell repertoires in COVID-19. Clones were read by immunoSEQ multiplex PCR, and TCRdb kept only the in-frame ones, dropping some. The sample includes tens of thousands of clones, 70% to 90% seen only once; the top ten take 13%. Specimen: peripheral blood. The receptors shown here come from a man older than 75 with acute or convalescent COVID-19.

This clone was detected only a few times. This chain connects TRBV9 to TRBJ2-3, with a tentative D call TRBD2 (6 bases). Germline loops: CDR1 SGDLS, CDR2 YYNGEE. CDR3 size: 14 residues. With 0 bases removed from V and 4 bases from J, the gap between germline ends came to 9 bases. The CDR3 DNA sequence: TGTGCCAGCAGCGTAGTTTCGGGGGCAGATACGCAGTATTTT. Its translation is CASSVVSGADTQYF.

The rearrangement joins TRBV7-9 to TRBJ1-1; D perhaps matches TRBD1 (5 bases). V was trimmed by 0 bases and J by 11 bases, leaving 10 bases between them. The CDR3 is 12 residues long. The germline V gene encodes CDR1 SEHNR and CDR2 FQNEAQ (reference sequence). For the CDR3, the DNA is TGTGCCAGCAGCTTAGCGGGGCTGGAGGCTTTCTTT. Its translation: CASSLAGLEAFF. Looking up the rest from reference TRBV7-9 and TRBJ1-1 gives the full variable domain: DTGVSQNPRHKITKRGQNVTFRCDPISEHNRLYWYRQTLGQGPEFLTYFQNEAQLEKSRLLSDRFSAERPKGSFSTLEIQRTEQGDSAMYLCASSLAGLEAFFGQGTRLTVV.

The gene calls are TRBV28 and TRBJ2-3; the D is unclear. The germline gives CDR1 MDHEN, CDR2 SYDVKM. Between the trimmed V and J ends, which lost 3 bases and 7 bases, there was a span of 14 bases. This CDR3 is 14 amino acids long. CDR3 protein: CASSFPAAPNTQYF. As DNA, the CDR3 is TGTGCCAGCAGTTTTCCTGCCGCGCCTAATACGCAGTATTTT.

The V and J genes are TRBV27 and TRBJ1-6; no clear D. CDR3 size: 13 residues. V was shortened by 2 bases and J by 6 bases, with 5 bases between the two germline ends. Germline CDR1 reads MNHEY; CDR2 reads SMNVEV (reference sequence). The CDR3 reads CASSLVSNSPLHF. CDR3 in DNA: TGTGCCAGCAGTTTAGTCAGTAATTCACCCCTCCACTTT.

The chain links TRBV2 to TRBJ1-6, with 10 bases that match TRBD1. The germline CDR1 and CDR2 sequences are SNHLY and FYNNEI. The CDR3 contains 13 residues. Trimming took 6 bases from V and 10 from J; bases not matched to a gene: 3. CDR3 loop: CASSRDRGSPLHF. DNA for the CDR3: TGTGCCAGCAGCCGGGACAGGGGCTCACCCCTCCACTTT.

The gene calls are TRBV2 and TRBJ2-7; 12 bases match TRBD2. CDR3 length: 14 residues. Per germline, CDR1 SNHLY and CDR2 FYNNEI. V lost 7 bases and J lost 3; bases outside the gene matches: 4. CDR3 loop: CASKPGLAGYEQYF. The CDR3 DNA follows: TGTGCCAGCAAGCCGGGACTAGCGGGCTACGAGCAGTACTTC.

There are a few counts of this clone. This chain links TRBV6-1 with TRBJ1-5, with D hard to call. CDR3 size: 16 residues. Per the germline V gene, CDR1 is MNHNS and CDR2 is SASEGT. The V end was cut by 4 bases, the J end by 0 bases, with 13 bases between. In DNA form, the CDR3 reads TGTGCCAGCAGTGGAGGGCTGAGATATAGCAATCAGCCCCAGCATTTT. The encoded protein is CASSGGLRYSNQPQHF.

The CDR3 loop reads CASSRGGSYNEQFF. The CDR3 nucleotides read TGTGCCAGTAGCCGCGGGGGGTCCTACAATGAGCAGTTCTTC. The chain uses TRBV19 and TRBJ2-1; 8 bases are shared with TRBD2. CDR1 is LNHDA, CDR2 SQIVND, per germline (reference sequence). This CDR3 is built from 14 residues. Trimming removed 6 bases from V and 1 base from J; junction bases left unmatched: 2.

The chain uses TRBV7-9 and TRBJ1-1; D unresolved. The CDR3 totals 14 residues. Trimming removed 6 bases from V and 0 bases from J, with 11 bases in between. Germline assignment: CDR1 SEHNR and CDR2 FQNEAQ (reference sequence). CDR3 DNA sequence: TGTGCCAGCAGGAAGATAACAGTGAACACTGAAGCTTTCTTT. Amino acids: CASRKITVNTEAFF.

This clone came up once. The genes are TRBV30 and TRBJ1-1, with D hard to call. Germline CDR1 and CDR2: GTSNPN and SVGIG (reference sequence). The CDR3 has 15 residues. V gave up 5 bases and J gave up 4 bases, with 20 bases separating them. The CDR3 DNA follows: TGTGCCTGGTTTCACGGCTTCGGGATTGGCACTGAAGCTTTCTTT. Its protein is CAWFHGFGIGTEAFF.

The chain employs TRBV18 and TRBJ1-2; TRBD1 matches 9 bases. This CDR3 has 15 amino acids. Germline loops: CDR1 KGHSH, CDR2 LQKENI. Trimming cost V 6 bases and J 5 bases; bases outside gene matches: 10. CDR3: CASSDRDRVGYGYTF. The CDR3 DNA reads as TGTGCCAGCTCGGACCGGGACAGGGTTGGGTATGGCTACACCTTC. The whole variable domain, remainder taken from reference TRBV18 and TRBJ1-2, is NAGVMQNPRHLVRRRGQEARLRCSPMKGHSHVYWYRQLPEEGLKFMVYLQKENIIDESGMPKERFSAEFPKEGPSILRIQQVVRGDSAAYFCASSDRDRVGYGYTFGSGTRLTVV.

This clone was seen a handful of times. The chain combines TRBV5-1 with TRBJ1-1; 11 bases agree with TRBD1. CDR1 and CDR2 (germline): SGHRS, YFSETQ. J lost 0 bases, V lost 4 bases, and 8 bases had no gene match. The CDR3 extends over 17 amino acids. The CDR3 here is CASSPGTGGSLNTEAFF. The CDR3 DNA reads TGCGCCAGCAGCCCTGGGACAGGGGGGTCGTTGAACACTGAAGCTTTCTTT. Full variable domain (outside the CDR3, taken from reference TRBV5-1 and TRBJ1-1): KAGVTQTPRYLIKTRGQQVTLSCSPISGHRSVSWYQQTPGQGLQFLFEYFSETQRNKGNFPGRFSGRQFSNSRSEMNVSTLELGDSALYLCASSPGTGGSLNTEAFFGQGTRLTVV.

This chain links TRBV30 with TRBJ1-4; D not certain. The CDR3 has 13 residues. The ends were cut back, 4 bases at V and 7 bases at J, with 13 bases in the middle. CDR1 is GTSNPN, CDR2 SVGIG, per germline (reference sequence). CDR3 residues: CAWTLGSREKLFF. The CDR3 nucleotides are TGTGCCTGGACGCTTGGGAGCCGTGAAAAACTGTTTTTT.

The V gene is TRBV18, the J gene TRBJ1-5; 7 bases map to TRBD1. In germline, CDR1 is KGHSH, CDR2 LQKENI. J gave up 4 bases and V 4 bases, and 7 bases lay outside the gene matches. This CDR3 contains 15 residues. This CDR3 is CASSQGTAGNQPQHF. CDR3 nucleotides: TGTGCCAGCTCACAAGGGACAGCCGGAAATCAGCCCCAGCATTTT.

This chain uses TRBV6-5 with TRBJ1-5; TRBD1 matches at 7 bases. Germline CDR1 MNHEY, CDR2 SVGAGI. CDR3 length: 12 residues. V lost 10 bases to trimming and J lost 7 bases; unmatched junction nucleotides: 7. Here the CDR3 DNA reads TGTGCCACCTCGACAGGGACGCAGCCCCAGCATTTT. Its translation is CATSTGTQPQHF.

This chain joins TRBV28 and TRBJ1-5, with 7 positions matching TRBD1. V dropped 6 bases and J dropped 4; count of bases not matched to a gene: 0. The germline CDR1 and CDR2 sequences are MDHEN and SYDVKM. The CDR3 extends over 12 amino acids. The CDR3: CASSRGNQPQHF. As DNA, the CDR3 is TGTGCCAGCAGCAGGGGGAATCAGCCCCAGCATTTT.

This chain links TRBV3-1 (or the pseudogene TRBV3-2) with TRBJ1-5; D perhaps matches TRBD1 (6 bases). In germline, CDR1 is LGHDT, CDR2 YNNKEL (reference sequence). This CDR3 comprises 15 residues. The germline V and J ends were trimmed by 5 bases and 3 bases, with 14 bases remaining between them. This CDR3 reads CASSYRQDINQPQHF. CDR3 DNA: TGTGCCAGCAGCTACCGACAGGACATCAATCAGCCCCAGCATTTT.

This chain uses TRBV27 with TRBJ1-6, with D perhaps matching TRBD1 (6 bases). V dropped 5 bases and J dropped 5 bases, with 13 bases sitting between them. Germline V gene data show CDR1 as MNHEY and CDR2 as SMNVEV (reference sequence). CDR3 size: 15 residues. CDR3 in DNA: TGTGCCAGCAGTCCGAACAGGGACGATAATTCACCCCTCCACTTT. Amino acid sequence: CASSPNRDDNSPLHF.

The V call is TRBV7-8, the J call TRBJ2-2, with D perhaps TRBD1 (5 bases). From germline, CDR1 is SGHVS and CDR2 FQNEAQ. The CDR3 is 15 amino acids. Trimming stripped 5 bases from V and 2 bases from J, with 12 bases between. In DNA form, the CDR3 reads TGTGCCAGCAGCCGGCAGACAGCTAACACCGGGGAGCTGTTTTTT. Residues: CASSRQTANTGELFF.

V gene TRBV18 combines with J gene TRBJ1-3; no reliable D call. CDR1 is KGHSH and CDR2 is LQKENI in the germline V gene. V dropped 3 bases and J dropped 4 bases, with 10 bases sitting between them. The CDR3 covers 14 residues. The CDR3 DNA reads as TGTGCCAGCTCACCCCCCTTACAGGGAAACACCATATATTTT. Protein sequence: CASSPPLQGNTIYF.

This clone was seen a single time. The V call is TRBV6-6, the J call TRBJ2-3; 8 nucleotides align to TRBD1. V shed 5 bases and J 1 base; nucleotides not matched to a gene: 11. Per the germline V gene, CDR1 is MNHNY and CDR2 is SVGAGI (reference sequence). The CDR3 covers 17 residues. The CDR3 here is CASSRSAMDRGTDTQYF. CDR3 DNA: TGTGCCAGCAGTCGAAGCGCAATGGACAGGGGCACAGATACGCAGTATTTT.

The V gene is TRBV18, the J gene TRBJ1-1, with D perhaps matching TRBD1 (6 bases). CDR1 KGHSH and CDR2 LQKENI come from the germline V gene. Deletions cut 2 bases from V and 8 bases from J, with 9 bases between. The CDR3 has 12 amino acids. CDR3 region: CASSPRTVEAFF. The CDR3 bases are TGTGCCAGCTCACCAAGGACAGTCGAAGCTTTCTTT.

The J gene is TRBJ1-2, the V gene TRBV7-6; D remains unclear. This CDR3 spans 14 amino acids. Germline CDR1 SGHVS, CDR2 FNYEAQ. V gave up 1 base and J gave up 6 bases, with 12 bases separating them. The CDR3 is CASSLVPYPDGYTF. The DNA of the CDR3 is TGTGCCAGCAGCTTAGTCCCTTATCCAGATGGCTACACCTTC.

The gene calls are TRBV15 and TRBJ2-7; tentatively, D is TRBD2 (6 bases). V was clipped by 0 bases and J by 5 bases, with 17 bases between them. CDR3 size: 16 residues. Germline lookup yields CDR1 LNHNV and CDR2 YYDKDF (reference sequence). The CDR3 DNA follows: TGTGCCACCAGCAGAGATCTCAGCGGGCCGTTTAACGAGCAGTACTTC. As protein: CATSRDLSGPFNEQYF.

This clone is a singleton in its sample. CDR3 sequence (DNA): TGTGCCACCAGTGATGGAGGACAGGGGGCGAGAGATACGCAGTATTTT. Its translation: CATSDGGQGARDTQYF. This chain connects TRBV24-1 to TRBJ2-3; 11 bases match TRBD1. The CDR3 extends over 16 amino acids. Trimming cost V 3 bases and J 5 bases; bases outside gene matches: 6. Germline V gene lookup returns CDR1 KGHDR and CDR2 SFDVKD.

This chain links TRBV6-5 with TRBJ1-1; 9 bases line up with TRBD1. Germline assignment: CDR1 MNHEY and CDR2 SVGAGI. This CDR3 contains 15 residues. V shed 6 bases and J 6 bases; nucleotides not matched to a gene: 11. This CDR3 is CASRGKTGGKAEAFF. The CDR3 bases are TGTGCCAGCAGGGGGAAAACAGGGGGCAAGGCTGAAGCTTTCTTT.

The gene calls are TRBV12-3 or TRBV12-4 and TRBJ1-6; D not certain. Trimming shortened V by 6 bases and J by 4 bases, and 7 bases separated the two germline ends. This CDR3 has 13 residues. CDR3 sequence reads: CASSPRYNSPLHF. CDR3 DNA sequence: TGTGCCAGCAGCCCGCGATATAATTCACCCCTCCACTTT.

This clone has just one count. In nucleotides, the CDR3 is TGTGCCAGCAGCCCCCCAGGGCAGGCTGAGCAGTTCTTC. Its protein product is CASSPPGQAEQFF. The genes are TRBV3-1 (or the pseudogene TRBV3-2) and TRBJ2-1, with D possibly TRBD1 on 5 matching bases. V was clipped by 4 bases and J by 9 bases, with 13 bases between them. This CDR3 is built from 13 residues. Germline CDR1 is LGHDT and CDR2 is YNNKEL (reference sequence).

This sequence joins TRBV2 and TRBJ1-3, with 8 nucleotides matching TRBD1. The CDR3 is 16 residues long. Trimming at V came to 7 bases and at J to 4 bases, leaving 12 bases not matched to a gene. The germline CDR1 and CDR2 sequences are SNHLY and FYNNEI. CDR3 coding DNA: TGTGCCAGCACCCCAAATGGACAGGGAACGGGAAACACCATATATTTT. It translates to CASTPNGQGTGNTIYF.

The chain couples TRBV7-8 to TRBJ1-2, with D possibly TRBD1 on 5 matching bases. This CDR3 has 13 residues. CDR1 and CDR2 from the germline V gene are SGHVS and FQNEAQ. Trimming removed 1 base from V and 9 bases from J, with 12 bases in between. The CDR3 region is CASSLGSGMSYTF. The CDR3 coding sequence is TGTGCCAGCAGCTTAGGGTCAGGGATGAGCTACACCTTC.